A selection of T cell receptor beta chains follows, all from one sample in a study of cytomegalovirus exposure and HLA in healthy donors. Here immunoSEQ multiplex PCR was the method, and the copy in TCRdb shows in-frame clones only, minus some. The table lists 120,000 or so clones, over 50% of them singletons. The sample taken for sequencing was PBMCs. These receptors were taken from a woman between 40 and 50 years old in good health and CMV-seropositive. The CDR3 runs from the conserved cysteine through the conserved F or W. D genes are given only for firm matches. Clone size is stated in some rows and not others, as once, few, many or a class when expanded.

13	TRBV2	.	TRBJ1-1	.	TGTGCCAGCAGGTTTTTGCTAGACACTGAAGCTTTCTTT	CASRFLLDTEAFF
14	TRBV14	.	TRBJ1-3	.	TGTGCCAGCAGGGGCCACGACTCTGGAAACACCATATATTTT	CASRGHDSGNTIYF
11	TRBV29-1	TRBD1	TRBJ2-1	.	TGCAGCGCCGGGACAGGGGGGGAGCAGTTCTTC	CSAGTGGEQFF
17	TRBV5-1	TRBD1	TRBJ2-1	few	TGCGCCAGCAGCTTGGGGTTTTGGACAGGGGACTACAATGAGCAGTTCTTC	CASSLGFWTGDYNEQFF
14	TRBV6-5	.	TRBJ2-7	few	TGTGCCAGCAGTTACTCGATGGTGGCTCACGAGCAGTACTTC	CASSYSMVAHEQYF
13	TRBV10-2	.	TRBJ1-2	.	TGCGCCAGCAGTAAGGGACTTAACTATGGCTACACCTTC	CASSKGLNYGYTF
16	TRBV9	.	TRBJ2-5	few	TGTGCCAGCAGCGTAGGAGCGTCGGGGAAGGTGGAGACCCAGTACTTC	CASSVGASGKVETQYF
17	TRBV30	.	TRBJ2-1	.	TGTGCCTGGAGTGCACGACCTACAGGGATCTCCTACAATGAGCAGTTCTTC	CAWSARPTGISYNEQFF
15	TRBV19	TRBD1	TRBJ1-1	.	TGTGCCAGTGGCCGGACAGGGGCGGGGGGCACTGAAGCTTTCTTT	CASGRTGAGGTEAFF
15	TRBV14	TRBD1	TRBJ1-2	once	TGTGCCAGCAGCGGGGACAGGGGGCCCAACTATGGCTACACCTTC	CASSGDRGPNYGYTF
15	TRBV4-1	TRBD1	TRBJ1-1	.	TGCGCCAGCAGCCAAGAAGGGGGCCGGGGCACTGAAGCTTTCTTT	CASSQEGGRGTEAFF
16	TRBV6-5	.	TRBJ2-5	.	TGTGCCAGCAGTTACTCGTTTTGGACAGCCCAAGAGACCCAGTACTTC	CASSYSFWTAQETQYF
13	TRBV30	.	TRBJ2-7	.	TGTGCCTGGAGCTGGGGGCGTCTTTACGAGCAGTACTTC	CAWSWGRLYEQYF
15	TRBV25-1	TRBD2	TRBJ2-1	.	TGTGCCAGCCGGACTAGCGGGACCTCCTACAATGAGCAGTTCTTC	CASRTSGTSYNEQFF
19	TRBV14	.	TRBJ2-6	.	TGTGCCAGCAGCCACCGCCGGGGACTCCCAATCTCTGGGGCCAACGTCCTGACTTTC	CASSHRRGLPISGANVLTF
16	TRBV2	.	TRBJ1-6	.	TGTGCCAGCAGTGAACGGGGGGTAGGGTATAATTCACCCCTCCACTTT	CASSERGVGYNSPLHF
16	TRBV2	TRBD1	TRBJ1-4	.	TGTGCCAGCAGTGAAGTGTGGACAGGGGTAGCGGAAAAACTGTTTTTT	CASSEVWTGVAEKLFF
15	TRBV9	.	TRBJ1-4	.	TGTGCCAGCAGCGTCCAAGGGGCCGGTGGCGAAAAACTGTTTTTT	CASSVQGAGGEKLFF
14	TRBV29-1	.	TRBJ2-7	.	TGCAGCGTCAAGGAGGTGGGGGCCTCCTACGAGCAGTACTTC	CSVKEVGASYEQYF
17	TRBV5-1	TRBD1	TRBJ1-4	.	TGCGCCAGCAGCTCTTCGACAGGGAGGACAACTAATGAAAAACTGTTTTTT	CASSSSTGRTTNEKLFF
14	TRBV6-1	TRBD1	TRBJ2-2	.	TGTGCCAGGGGGGGACAGGGGGAGAACGGGGAGCTGTTTTTT	CARGGQGENGELFF
16	TRBV5-4	TRBD2	TRBJ2-5	once	TGTGCCAGCAGCCAGGGGGGGCTAGCGGGACAAGAGACCCAGTACTTC	CASSQGGLAGQETQYF
15	TRBV30	.	TRBJ1-2	.	TGTGCCTGGAAAAAGGCCGGGGTTCTGGACTATGGCTACACCTTC	CAWKKAGVLDYGYTF
15	TRBV7-8	TRBD1	TRBJ1-6	.	TGTGCCAGCAGCTTATCCGGGACAGGGAGAGGACCCCTCCACTTT	CASSLSGTGRGPLHF
16	TRBV5-1	TRBD2	TRBJ2-1	.	TGCGCCAGCAGCTTGGAAGCTAGCGGGGGCTACAATGAGCAGTTCTTC	CASSLEASGGYNEQFF
15	TRBV6-1	TRBD2	TRBJ2-1	.	TGTGCCAGCAGGGGGACTAGCGGGGACTACAATGAGCAGTTCTTC	CASRGTSGDYNEQFF
20	TRBV18	TRBD1	TRBJ2-6	few	TGTGCCAGCTCACCAATTGTAACAGGGGGCCCCTTAAGTGGGGCCAACGTCCTGACTTTC	CASSPIVTGGPLSGANVLTF
14	TRBV7-9	TRBD2	TRBJ2-7	.	TGTGCCAGCAGCTTAGCTGGGACTAGCGACGAGCAGTACTTC	CASSLAGTSDEQYF
15	TRBV5-1	TRBD1	TRBJ1-1	once	TGCGCCAGCAGCGTAAGGGGACAGGGGGTCTCTGAAGCTTTCTTT	CASSVRGQGVSEAFF
14	TRBV27	.	TRBJ2-3	.	TGTGCCAGCAGTATCGAGTTGGGCACAGATACGCAGTATTTT	CASSIELGTDTQYF
12	TRBV27	.	TRBJ1-1	once	TGTGCCAGCAGCCAGCCGGGGGGCCAAGCTTTCTTT	CASSQPGGQAFF
14	TRBV28	TRBD1	TRBJ1-1	few	TGTGCCAGCCAAATCGGACAGGGAAGAAGCGAAGCTTTCTTT	CASQIGQGRSEAFF
15	TRBV7-2	TRBD1	TRBJ2-7	once	TGTGCCAGCAGCTTCGCCACAGGGGTGCTAGACGAGCAGTACTTC	CASSFATGVLDEQYF
15	TRBV5-1	.	TRBJ2-1	.	TGCGCCAGCAGCTTGGGGCAGGGTAGGTACAATGAGCAGTTCTTC	CASSLGQGRYNEQFF
16	TRBV6-6	TRBD2	TRBJ2-3	.	TGTGCCAGCAGTTACAAGACTAGCGGGGGATCAGATACGCAGTATTTT	CASSYKTSGGSDTQYF
16	TRBV29-1	.	TRBJ2-2	.	TGCAGCGTTGAAGTTCAGGGCCTAGCGAACACCGGGGAGCTGTTTTTT	CSVEVQGLANTGELFF
15	TRBV5-1	.	TRBJ2-7	.	TGCGCCAGCAGCTTGGTGGCAGGGGTGACCTACGAGCAGTACTTC	CASSLVAGVTYEQYF
14	TRBV5-1	.	TRBJ1-1	.	TGCGCCAGCAGTGAGCAGGGCCTAAACACTGAAGCTTTCTTT	CASSEQGLNTEAFF
13	TRBV14	.	TRBJ2-1	.	TGTGCCAGCAGCCAAGATGGACTATCCGAGCAGTTCTTC	CASSQDGLSEQFF
11	TRBV10-3	.	TRBJ2-7	.	TGTGCCATCAGTGAGTCGCGCGAGCAGTACTTC	CAISESREQYF